Sequencing of this T cell receptor (beta chain) was carried out in a study of T cell changes during pregnancy in multiple sclerosis. Assay: immunoSEQ multiplex PCR; the TCRdb copy retains only in-frame clones and omits some. The repertoire holds about 20,000 clones, with approximately 90% as singletons. The germline gives CDR1 MNHEY, CDR2 SMNVEV (reference sequence). The CDR3 contains 15 residues. The germline V and J ends were trimmed by 5 bases and 9 bases, with 20 bases remaining between them. The TCR was taken from a female donor in good health, enrolled as a control in a pregnancy study. This rearrangement joins TRBV27 to TRBJ2-1, with TRBD2 as a possible D gene (5 bases). The source was CD4+ T cells from peripheral blood mononuclear cells, collected after pregnancy. The CDR3 protein is CASSLTRPRAGEQFF. DNA for the CDR3: TGTGCCAGCAGTCTCACTAGGCCGAGGGCGGGTGAGCAGTTCTTC.